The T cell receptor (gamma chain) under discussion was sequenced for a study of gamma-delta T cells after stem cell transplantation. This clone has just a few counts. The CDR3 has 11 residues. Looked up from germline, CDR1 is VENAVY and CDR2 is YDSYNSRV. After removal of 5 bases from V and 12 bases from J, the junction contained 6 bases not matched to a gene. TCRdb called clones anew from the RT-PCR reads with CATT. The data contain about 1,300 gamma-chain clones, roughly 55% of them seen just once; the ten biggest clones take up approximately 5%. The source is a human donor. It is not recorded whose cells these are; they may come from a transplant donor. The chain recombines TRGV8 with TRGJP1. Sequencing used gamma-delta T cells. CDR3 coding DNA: TGTGCCACCTGGGCCCCGGGGTTCAAGATATTT. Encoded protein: CATWAPGFKIF.